These 16 T cell receptor beta chains were sequenced from one sample in a study of human T cells and chemical hapten exposure. TCRdb independently ran MiXCR on the RACE reads; one entry per CDR3 protein. The sample has around 160,000 distinct CDR3 sequences, approximately 15% seen once. Time point defined: patch test 1, 2 weeks after DPC sensitization. Described treatment: therapeutic diphenylcyclopropenone sensitization with weekly scalp DPC. Here the sequenced sample was whole blood, taken in connection with sensitization to the hapten diphenylcyclopropenone (DPC). The receptors derive from a woman aged 25 to 45 with alopecia areata. Some clones in this sample may be carry-over from other donors' samples.

At least ten counts were recorded for this clonotype. The chain carries TRBV20-1 and TRBJ1-1; 10 bases match TRBD1. The CDR3 has 13 residues. Germline trimming cut 3 bases from V and 6 bases from J; bases unmatched to any gene: 4. Germline CDR1 DFQATT, CDR2 SNEGSKA (reference sequence). The CDR3 DNA reads TGCAGTGCTAGGAGACAGGGGGCCGCTGAAGCTTTCTTT. The encoded protein is CSARRQGAAEAFF.

This chain connects TRBV5-1 to TRBJ2-5; D possibly corresponds to TRBD1 (5 bases). The CDR3 is 13 residues long. V was cut by 6 bases and J by 3 bases, with 12 bases left in between. Germline V lookup: CDR1 SGHRS, CDR2 YFSETQ. For the CDR3, the DNA is TGCGCCAGCACCCTCTCCAGGGAAGAGACCCAGTACTTC. The encoded protein is CASTLSREETQYF.

This clonotype was counted a few times. The chain couples TRBV6-2 or TRBV6-3 to TRBJ2-5; 7 bases fit TRBD2. Germline CDR1 reads MNHEY; CDR2 reads SVGEGT. This CDR3 region has 15 residues. The V and J ends lost 8 bases and 1 base, in that order; junction bases with no gene match: 10. The DNA of the CDR3 is TGTGCCAGCTCCATTCCGTCTAGCGGCCAAGAGACCCAGTACTTC. Translated, it gives CASSIPSSGQETQYF.

This clonotype was seen only a few times. The chain couples TRBV11-2 to TRBJ2-1; TRBD2 agrees at 15 bases. Trimming took 5 bases from V and 8 from J; bases not matched to a gene: 7. The CDR3 length is 16 residues. CDR1 is SGHAT and CDR2 is FQNNGV in the germline V gene. CDR3 DNA: TGTGCCAGCAGCGCCGGACTAGCGGGAGGGCCAGATGAGCAGTTCTTC. Translating gives CASSAGLAGGPDEQFF.

The gene calls are TRBV12-3 or TRBV12-4 and TRBJ2-2; perhaps TRBD2 as D (6 bases). The CDR3 extends over 15 amino acids. Trimming took off 5 bases at V and 4 bases at J, with 14 bases between the two ends. The DNA for the CDR3 is TGTGCCAGCAGTCTTAGCGGAGGGGTCACCGGGGAGCTGTTTTTT. As protein: CASSLSGGVTGELFF.

The sample holds many counts of this clonotype. This chain uses TRBV7-3 with TRBJ2-1, with 8 bases that match TRBD2. V trimming: 5 bases; J trimming: 7 bases; junction bases outside the gene matches: 13. The V gene's germline CDR1 is SGHTA and CDR2 FQGTGA. This CDR3 spans 16 amino acids. CDR3 in amino acids: CASSPMGAGAGNEQFF. The DNA for the CDR3 is TGTGCCAGCAGCCCGATGGGAGCGGGGGCAGGGAATGAGCAGTTCTTC.

This clonotype appeared a single time. The chain uses TRBV12-3 or TRBV12-4 and TRBJ2-5; no firm D call. The CDR3 length is 13 residues. The V and J ends lost 5 bases and 7 bases respectively, with 14 bases between them. The CDR3 region is CASSTTDRGTQYF. DNA of the CDR3: TGTGCCAGCAGTACTACAGATCGAGGGACCCAGTACTTC.

This clonotype was seen a few times. The genes are TRBV18 and TRBJ2-1; D is undetermined. Trimming took off 3 bases at V and 7 bases at J, with 10 bases between the two ends. Germline assignment: CDR1 KGHSH and CDR2 LQKENI. There are 13 residues in the CDR3. The CDR3 reads CASSPGRSNEQFF. CDR3 DNA sequence: TGTGCCAGCTCACCGGGAAGGAGTAATGAGCAGTTCTTC.

In its sample, this clonotype was seen many times. V gene TRBV7-2 combines with J gene TRBJ2-7, with TRBD2 matching 7 bases. The CDR3 has 13 amino acids. V was clipped by 5 bases and J by 6 bases; unmatched bases: 7. Germline V CDR1 and CDR2: SGHTA, FQGNSA. Here the CDR3 reads CASSPGSGGEQYF. CDR3 DNA: TGTGCCAGCAGCCCGGGGTCGGGGGGCGAGCAGTACTTC.

This clonotype came up many times. The chain has TRBV6-5 and TRBJ1-2; 7 bases line up with TRBD1. The CDR3 sequence is 14 residues long. Germline CDR1 is MNHEY and CDR2 is SVGAGI. With V trimmed by 6 bases and J by 3 bases, 7 bases remained unmatched. The CDR3 DNA reads as TGTGCCAGCAGCTGGGGACAGCTTGACTATGGCTACACCTTC. Its translation: CASSWGQLDYGYTF.

This chain uses TRBV2 with TRBJ2-1; D is possibly TRBD2 (5 bases). The germline V gene encodes CDR1 SNHLY and CDR2 FYNNEI. With 6 bases removed from V and 1 base from J, the gap between germline ends came to 7 bases. The CDR3 consists of 13 residues. This CDR3 is CASRRRSYNEQFF. The CDR3 nucleotides read TGTGCCAGCAGACGGAGGTCCTACAATGAGCAGTTCTTC.

Ten or more counts support this clonotype. The rearrangement joins TRBV12-3 or TRBV12-4 to TRBJ1-5; D unresolved. Trimming removed 2 bases from V and 5 bases from J, with 13 bases in between. This CDR3 contains 15 residues. The DNA of the CDR3 is TGTGCCAGCAGTTTAACGGGGTTACGACATCAGCCCCAGCATTTT. Translation: CASSLTGLRHQPQHF.

This rearrangement joins TRBV6-5 to TRBJ2-1, with TRBD2 matching over 7 bases. CDR1 and CDR2 from the germline V gene are MNHEY and SVGAGI. Trimming took 5 bases from V and 0 from J; bases not matched to a gene: 7. This CDR3 is 16 amino acids long. CDR3 coding DNA: TGTGCCAGCAGTCCCCAGACTAGCATCTCCTACAATGAGCAGTTCTTC. Its protein product is CASSPQTSISYNEQFF.

This clonotype was detected many times. The chain couples TRBV11-3 to TRBJ1-6; 9 bases are shared with TRBD1. Germline loops: CDR1 SGHNT, CDR2 YENEEA. CDR3 size: 15 residues. V gave up 3 bases and J gave up 8 bases; unmatched junction bases: 5. The CDR3 nucleotides are TGTGCCAGCAGCTTTACCCGGGACAGGGATTCACCCCTCCACTTT. Its protein is CASSFTRDRDSPLHF.

This clonotype was observed a handful of times. The chain is built from TRBV29-1 and TRBJ1-5; 8 positions agree with TRBD1. This CDR3 spans 14 amino acids. Germline V gene sequence: CDR1 SQVTM, CDR2 ANQGSEA. V lost 6 bases and J lost 4; bases outside the gene matches: 8. Here the CDR3 reads CSVRQGPGNQPQHF. The CDR3 region has the DNA TGCAGCGTCCGACAGGGGCCGGGAAATCAGCCCCAGCATTTT.

The V gene is TRBV28, the J gene TRBJ2-1; the D gene is possibly TRBD2 (6 bases). Looked up from germline, CDR1 is MDHEN and CDR2 is SYDVKM. The V gene lost 0 bases and the J gene lost 9 bases, with 6 bases spanning the gap. The CDR3 length is 12 residues. CDR3: CASSLWEGEQFF. CDR3 sequence (DNA): TGTGCCAGCAGTTTATGGGAGGGTGAGCAGTTCTTC.